A selection of T cell receptor beta chains follows, all from one sample in a study of beta chain features in type 1 diabetes. Method: immunoSEQ multiplex PCR; TCRdb's copy keeps in-frame clones and lacks some. Of roughly 100,000 clones detected, under 30% appear once; the ten largest clones hold 0.5% to 0.55%. Sequencing used central memory CD4+ T cells from blood. The receptors here all came from a young woman with type 1 diabetes. Each CDR3 is given with its conserved first and last residue. A D gene is named only where the DNA matches it firmly. Only part of the rows carry a size: once, few, many, or a class if the clone is expanded.

v_call	d_call	clone_size	j_call	cdr3_length	cdr3_nt	cdr3_aa
TRBV10-3	TRBD1	-	TRBJ2-7	15	TGTGCCATCAGGGCGGGACAGGTAGGGCAGGGCGAGCAGTACTTC	CAIRAGQVGQGEQYF
TRBV28	TRBD1	-	TRBJ1-5	16	TGTGCCAGCAGACCCCAGGGGGGAGGTCGCAATCAGCCCCAGCATTTT	CASRPQGGGRNQPQHF
TRBV7-9	-	few	TRBJ2-1	16	TGTGCCAGCAGCTCACTACCCCCGAGAGGGAACAATGAGCAGTTCTTC	CASSSLPPRGNNEQFF
TRBV5-4	-	-	TRBJ1-1	14	TGTGCCAGCAGCCCCCGAGGGGGGGACACTGAAGCTTTCTTT	CASSPRGGDTEAFF
TRBV4-3	-	once	TRBJ1-2	13	TGCGCCAGCAGCCACGACAGTCTCTATGGCTACACCTTC	CASSHDSLYGYTF
TRBV10-2	-	few	TRBJ2-7	14	TGCGCCAGCAGTGCACGAGGAGGGGAGTGGGAGCAGTACTTC	CASSARGGEWEQYF
TRBV19	TRBD1	-	TRBJ2-1	17	TGTGCCAGTAGTCCCCGGGGACAGGGAAGCCCCTACAATGAGCAGTTCTTC	CASSPRGQGSPYNEQFF
TRBV15	TRBD2	few	TRBJ2-7	15	TGTGCCACCAGCAGAGGGGCGGGAGTAGCCTACGAGCAGTACTTC	CATSRGAGVAYEQYF
TRBV5-1	TRBD1	-	TRBJ1-1	14	TGCGCCAGCAGCCTCGACAGGGGGGGCACTGAAGCTTTCTTT	CASSLDRGGTEAFF
TRBV9	TRBD1	few	TRBJ2-1	12	TGTGCCAGCAGCGTCGACAGGGGTGAGCAGTTCTTC	CASSVDRGEQFF
TRBV7-9	TRBD2	-	TRBJ2-1	15	TGTGCCAGCAGCCCTAGCGGGAGTGTGTACAATGAGCAGTTCTTC	CASSPSGSVYNEQFF
TRBV2	TRBD2	few	TRBJ2-7	16	TGTGCCAGCAGTGAGAGGGGGACTAGCGGGAGACTCGAGCAGTACTTC	CASSERGTSGRLEQYF
TRBV20-1	TRBD1	-	TRBJ2-1	11	TGCAGTGCTAGAGATGGGACAGGGGAGTTCTTC	CSARDGTGEFF
TRBV5-4	TRBD2	few	TRBJ2-1	15	TGTGCCAGCAGCCCGACTAGCGGGCCGTTCGATGAGCAGTTCTTC	CASSPTSGPFDEQFF
TRBV5-4	TRBD2	-	TRBJ2-1	14	TGTGCCAGCAGCTTTAGCGGGAATTACAATGAGCAGTTCTTC	CASSFSGNYNEQFF
TRBV6-6	TRBD2	-	TRBJ2-3	16	TGTGCCAGCTTTGGACTAGCGGGAATTCATCGAGATACGCAGTATTTT	CASFGLAGIHRDTQYF
TRBV10-3	TRBD2	few	TRBJ2-1	17	TGTGCCATCAGTGCTCCTAGCGGGAGATCGGTGGGCAATGAGCAGTTCTTC	CAISAPSGRSVGNEQFF
TRBV19	-	-	TRBJ2-3	15	TGTGCCAGTAGTCCCGCTGGGGGAGGAACAGATACGCAGTATTTT	CASSPAGGGTDTQYF
TRBV7-6	-	few	TRBJ1-4	14	TGTGCCAGCAGCTTAACTAAGTCTAATGAAAAACTGTTTTTT	CASSLTKSNEKLFF
TRBV20-1	-	few	TRBJ2-1	11	TGCAGTGCTATATCCGGTAATGAGCAGTTCTTC	CSAISGNEQFF
TRBV5-1	TRBD2	few	TRBJ2-1	14	TGCGCCAGCAGCGCCGGGACTAGGGACGCCGAGCAGTTCTTC	CASSAGTRDAEQFF
TRBV19	TRBD1	-	TRBJ2-2	14	TGTGCCAGTAGTGCGGACAGGCCCACCGGGGAGCTGTTTTTT	CASSADRPTGELFF
TRBV21-1	-	once	TRBJ2-1	14	TGTGCCAGCACGGTGACTAAAGCAGACAATGAGCAGTTCTTC	CASTVTKADNEQFF
TRBV29-1	TRBD1	-	TRBJ1-2	14	TGCAGCGTTGCCGGGACAGACCTATTCGGGGGCTACACCTTC	CSVAGTDLFGGYTF
TRBV9	TRBD1	-	TRBJ1-2	14	TGTGCCAGCAGTGGACAGGGCGGGGACTATGGCTACACCTTC	CASSGQGGDYGYTF
TRBV19	TRBD2	-	TRBJ2-1	17	TGTGCCAGTAGTAAATCGGGCCTAGCGGGAGGCTACAATGAGCAGTTCTTC	CASSKSGLAGGYNEQFF
TRBV5-1	-	-	TRBJ1-1	17	TGCGCCAGCATTGAAGCGGGACCATACTCACTTAACACTGAAGCTTTCTTT	CASIEAGPYSLNTEAFF
TRBV7-9	TRBD2	-	TRBJ2-5	14	TGTGCCAGCAGCCCGGGACTAGCGGGGGAGACCCAGTACTTC	CASSPGLAGETQYF
TRBV7-9	TRBD2	-	TRBJ2-1	15	TGTGCCAGCAGCTTAGTAAGAGGCGGGAGGGATGAGCAGTTCTTC	CASSLVRGGRDEQFF
TRBV18	-	-	TRBJ2-5	13	TGTGCCAGCTCATCGCACAGCCAAGAGACCCAGTACTTC	CASSSHSQETQYF
TRBV7-9	TRBD2	few	TRBJ2-3	15	TGTGCCAGCAGCTATACCGCGGGAGGCACAGATACGCAGTATTTT	CASSYTAGGTDTQYF
TRBV2	-	-	TRBJ1-1	12	TGTGCCAGCTCTCTAGAGGCCACTGAAGCTTTCTTT	CASSLEATEAFF
TRBV6-1	TRBD2	-	TRBJ2-5	15	TGTGCCACCCGTACTAGCGGTTGGTACCAAGAGACCCAGTACTTC	CATRTSGWYQETQYF
TRBV2	-	-	TRBJ1-4	14	TGTGCCAGCAAGGCTAAAACAGGGCCAGAAAAACTGTTTTTT	CASKAKTGPEKLFF